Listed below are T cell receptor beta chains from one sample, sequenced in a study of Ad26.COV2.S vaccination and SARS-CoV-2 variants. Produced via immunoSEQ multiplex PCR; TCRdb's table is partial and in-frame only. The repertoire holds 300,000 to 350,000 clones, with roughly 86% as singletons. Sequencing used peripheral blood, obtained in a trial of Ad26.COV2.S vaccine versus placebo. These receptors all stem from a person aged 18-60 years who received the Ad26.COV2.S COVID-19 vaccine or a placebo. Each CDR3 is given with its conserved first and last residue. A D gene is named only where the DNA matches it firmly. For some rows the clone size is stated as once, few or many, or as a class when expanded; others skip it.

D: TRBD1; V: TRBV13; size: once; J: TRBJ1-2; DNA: TGTGCCAGCAGCTCAACCGACAGGGCGTACTATGGCTACACCTTC; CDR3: CASSSTDRAYYGYTF
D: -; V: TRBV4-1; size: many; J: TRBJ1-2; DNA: TGCGCCAGCAGCCAGCCACCGCAGGGCTACACCTTC; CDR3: CASSQPPQGYTF
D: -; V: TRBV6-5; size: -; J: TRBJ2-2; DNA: TGTGCCAGCAGATGGCAGGGCCGCACCGGGGAGCTGTTTTTT; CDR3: CASRWQGRTGELFF
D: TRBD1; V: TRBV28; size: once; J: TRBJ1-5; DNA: TGTGCCAGCATCCTTAGGGACAGCCCGAGCAATCAGCCCCAGCATTTT; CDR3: CASILRDSPSNQPQHF
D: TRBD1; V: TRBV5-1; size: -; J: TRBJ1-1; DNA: TGCGCCAGCAGCTTTTCGGGACAGGGTTTAGGGAACACTGAAGCTTTCTTT; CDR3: CASSFSGQGLGNTEAFF
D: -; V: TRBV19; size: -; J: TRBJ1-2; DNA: TGTGCCAGTAGCCAGGGGTGGGGCTACACCTTC; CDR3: CASSQGWGYTF
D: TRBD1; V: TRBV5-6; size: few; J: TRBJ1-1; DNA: TGTGCCAGCAGCTTGACAGGGGCCTCCTTGAACACTGAAGCTTTCTTT; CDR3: CASSLTGASLNTEAFF
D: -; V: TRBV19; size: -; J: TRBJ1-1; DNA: TGTGCCAGTAGGCTCGGACTCTTGAACACTGAAGCTTTCTTT; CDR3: CASRLGLLNTEAFF
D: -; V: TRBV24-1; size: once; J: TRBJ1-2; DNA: TGTGCCACCAGTGATCGGTGGAATGGCTACACCTTC; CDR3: CATSDRWNGYTF
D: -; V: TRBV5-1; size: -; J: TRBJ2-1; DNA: TGCGCCAGCAGCCTCAGGGGTGCATTACCCATTGAGCAGTTCTTC; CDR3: CASSLRGALPIEQFF